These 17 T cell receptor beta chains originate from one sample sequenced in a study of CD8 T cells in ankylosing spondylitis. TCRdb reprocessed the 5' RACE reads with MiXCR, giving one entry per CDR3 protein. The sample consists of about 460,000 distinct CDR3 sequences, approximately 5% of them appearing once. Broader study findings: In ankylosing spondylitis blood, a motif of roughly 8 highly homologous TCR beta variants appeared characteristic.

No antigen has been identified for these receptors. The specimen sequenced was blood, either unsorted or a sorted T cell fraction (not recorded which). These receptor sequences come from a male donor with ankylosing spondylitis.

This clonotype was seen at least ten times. CDR3 loop: CATSDSTSGRYNEQFF. The CDR3 DNA reads TGTGCCACCAGTGACTCGACTAGCGGGCGATACAATGAGCAGTTCTTC. The chain employs TRBV24-1 and TRBJ2-1, with 10 bases matching TRBD2. CDR1 KGHDR and CDR2 SFDVKD come from the germline V gene. This CDR3 is 16 amino acids long. V lost 4 bases, J lost 4 bases, and 6 bases stayed unmatched.

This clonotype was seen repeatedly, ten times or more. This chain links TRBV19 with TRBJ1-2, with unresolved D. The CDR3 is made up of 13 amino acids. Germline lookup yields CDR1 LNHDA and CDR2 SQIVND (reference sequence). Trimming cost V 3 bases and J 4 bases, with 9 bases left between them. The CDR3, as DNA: TGTGCCAGTAGTATGGTCAGCAGCTATGGCTACACCTTC. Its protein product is CASSMVSSYGYTF.

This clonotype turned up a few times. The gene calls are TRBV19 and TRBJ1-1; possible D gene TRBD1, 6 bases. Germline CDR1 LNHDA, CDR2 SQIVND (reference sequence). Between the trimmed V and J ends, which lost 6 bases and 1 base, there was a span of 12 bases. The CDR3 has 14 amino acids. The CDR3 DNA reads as TGTGCCAGTAGGTACAGGGATCAGAACACTGAAGCTTTCTTT. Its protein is CASRYRDQNTEAFF. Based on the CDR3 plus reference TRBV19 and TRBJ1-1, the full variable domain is DGGITQSPKYLFRKEGQNVTLSCEQNLNHDAMYWYRQDPGQGLRLIYYSQIVNDFQKGDIAEGYSVSREKKESFPLTVTSAQKNPTAFYLCASRYRDQNTEAFFGQGTRLTVV.

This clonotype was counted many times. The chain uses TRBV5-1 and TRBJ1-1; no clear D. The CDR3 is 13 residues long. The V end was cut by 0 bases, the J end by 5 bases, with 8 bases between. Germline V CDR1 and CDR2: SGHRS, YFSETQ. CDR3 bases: TGCGCCAGCAGCTTGGTGCTTCAAACTGAAGCTTTCTTT. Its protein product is CASSLVLQTEAFF.

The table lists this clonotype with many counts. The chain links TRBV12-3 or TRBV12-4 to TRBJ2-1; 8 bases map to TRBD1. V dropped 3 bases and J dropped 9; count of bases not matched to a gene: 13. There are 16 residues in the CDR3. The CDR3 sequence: CASSLVPTGELREQFF. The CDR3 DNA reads TGTGCCAGCAGTTTGGTTCCGACAGGGGAGTTACGTGAGCAGTTCTTC.

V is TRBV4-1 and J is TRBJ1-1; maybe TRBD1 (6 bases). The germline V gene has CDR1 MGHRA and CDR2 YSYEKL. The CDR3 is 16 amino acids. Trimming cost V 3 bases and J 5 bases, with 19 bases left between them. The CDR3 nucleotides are TGCGCCAGCAGCCAGGCAGGGGTTTCGACCAATACTGAAGCTTTCTTT. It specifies CASSQAGVSTNTEAFF.

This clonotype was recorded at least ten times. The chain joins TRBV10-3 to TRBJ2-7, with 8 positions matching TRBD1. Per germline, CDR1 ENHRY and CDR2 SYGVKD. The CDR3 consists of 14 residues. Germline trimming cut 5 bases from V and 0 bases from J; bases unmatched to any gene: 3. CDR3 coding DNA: TGTGCCATCAGTCGGACAGGGCCCTCCTACGAGCAGTACTTC. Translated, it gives CAISRTGPSYEQYF.

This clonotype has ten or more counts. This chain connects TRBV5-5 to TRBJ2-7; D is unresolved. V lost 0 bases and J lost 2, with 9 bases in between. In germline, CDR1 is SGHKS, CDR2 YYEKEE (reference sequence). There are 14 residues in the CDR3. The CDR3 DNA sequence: TGTGCCAGCAGCTTGGTAAGGGTGGCCTACGAGCAGTACTTC. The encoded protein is CASSLVRVAYEQYF.

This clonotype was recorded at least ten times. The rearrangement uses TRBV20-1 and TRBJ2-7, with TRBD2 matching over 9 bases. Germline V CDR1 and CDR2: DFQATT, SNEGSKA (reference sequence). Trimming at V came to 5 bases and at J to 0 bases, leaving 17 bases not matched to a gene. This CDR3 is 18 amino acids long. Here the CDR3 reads CSAPSAGFLAGHSYEQYF. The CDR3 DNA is TGCAGTGCTCCGAGCGCCGGGTTTCTAGCGGGGCACTCCTACGAGCAGTACTTC.

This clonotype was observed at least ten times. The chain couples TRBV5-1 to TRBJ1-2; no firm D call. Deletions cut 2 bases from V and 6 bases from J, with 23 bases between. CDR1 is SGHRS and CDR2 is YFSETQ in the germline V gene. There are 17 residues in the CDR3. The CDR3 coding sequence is TGCGCCAGCAGCTTCATACCGACGGATACTTTTGGGGATGGCTACACCTTC. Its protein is CASSFIPTDTFGDGYTF.

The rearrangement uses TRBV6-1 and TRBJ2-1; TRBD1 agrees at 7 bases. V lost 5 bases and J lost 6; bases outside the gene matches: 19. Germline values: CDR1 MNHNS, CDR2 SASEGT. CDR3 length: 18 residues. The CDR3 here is CASSPGGGRLRSSNEQFF. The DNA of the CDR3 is TGTGCCAGCAGTCCAGGGGGTGGACGGCTTCGCTCGAGCAATGAGCAGTTCTTC.

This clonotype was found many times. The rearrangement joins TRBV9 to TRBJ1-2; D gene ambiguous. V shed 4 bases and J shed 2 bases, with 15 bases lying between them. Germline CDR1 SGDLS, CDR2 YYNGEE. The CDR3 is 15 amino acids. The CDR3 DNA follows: TGTGCCAGCAGCACCCACACAGACATGAACTATGGCTACACCTTC. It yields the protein CASSTHTDMNYGYTF. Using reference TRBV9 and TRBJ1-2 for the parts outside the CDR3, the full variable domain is DSGVTQTPKHLITATGQRVTLRCSPRSGDLSVYWYQQSLDQGLQFLIQYYNGEERAKGNILERFSAQQFPDLHSELNLSSLELGDSALYFCASSTHTDMNYGYTFGSGTRLTVV.

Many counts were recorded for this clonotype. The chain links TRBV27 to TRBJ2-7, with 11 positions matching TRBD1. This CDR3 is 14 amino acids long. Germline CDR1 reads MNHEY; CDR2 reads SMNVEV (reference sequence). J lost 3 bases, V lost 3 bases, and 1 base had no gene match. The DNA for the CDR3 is TGTGCCAGCAGTTTCGGGACAGGGGGCTACGAGCAGTACTTC. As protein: CASSFGTGGYEQYF.

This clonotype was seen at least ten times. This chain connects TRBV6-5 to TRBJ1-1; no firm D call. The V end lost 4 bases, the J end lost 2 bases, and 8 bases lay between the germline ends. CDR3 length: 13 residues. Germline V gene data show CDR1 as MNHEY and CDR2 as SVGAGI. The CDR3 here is CASSWGGNTEAFF. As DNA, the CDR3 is TGTGCCAGCAGTTGGGGAGGAAACACTGAAGCTTTCTTT.

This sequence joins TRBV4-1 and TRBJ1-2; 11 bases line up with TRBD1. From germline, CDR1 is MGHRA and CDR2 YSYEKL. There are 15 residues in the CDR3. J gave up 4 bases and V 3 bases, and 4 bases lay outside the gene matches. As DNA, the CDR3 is TGCGCCAGCAGCCAGAGGGACAGGGGGATCTATGGCTACACCTTC. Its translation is CASSQRDRGIYGYTF.

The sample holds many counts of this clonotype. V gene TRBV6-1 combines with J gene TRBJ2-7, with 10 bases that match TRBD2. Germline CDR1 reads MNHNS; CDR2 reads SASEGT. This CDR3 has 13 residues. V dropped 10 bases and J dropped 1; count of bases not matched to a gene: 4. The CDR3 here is CATRTSGSYEQYF. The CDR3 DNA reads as TGTGCCACCAGGACTAGCGGATCCTACGAGCAGTACTTC.

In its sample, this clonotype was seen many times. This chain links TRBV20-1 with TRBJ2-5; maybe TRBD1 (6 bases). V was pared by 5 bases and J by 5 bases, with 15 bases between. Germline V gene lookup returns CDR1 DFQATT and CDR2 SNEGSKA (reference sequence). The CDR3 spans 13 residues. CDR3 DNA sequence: TGCAGTGCTCCAAGGGGGATACACGAGACCCAGTACTTC. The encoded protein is CSAPRGIHETQYF.